One sample yielded the 2 T cell receptor beta chains listed below, sequenced in a study of regulatory T cells in long-lasting Graves disease. Construction of TCR beta libraries relied on iRepertoire HTBI primers and on Arm-PCR targeting CDR3 regions. TCRdb recomputed calls from the multiplex PCR reads with MiXCR, one row per CDR3 protein. This sample has over 450,000 distinct CDR3 sequences, with roughly 21% found just once. Time point given: persistent/refractory GD, antithyroid drugs over 5 years with positive TRAb. Generation of the TCR library employed RNA extracted from PBMCs. Sequenced here: peripheral blood mononuclear cells (PBMCs), sampled when the disease was refractory, from a patient treated with antithyroid drugs. All receptors come from a female donor with Graves disease.

This sequence joins TRBV27 and TRBJ2-1, with 7 bases identical to TRBD1. Unmatched junction bases numbered 21, after V lost 5 bases and J lost 5 bases. The CDR3 runs 19 residues. The germline CDR1 and CDR2 sequences are MNHEY and SMNVEV (reference sequence). CDR3 in amino acids: CASSPPPLLGQIGDNEQFF. Written as DNA, the CDR3 is TGTGCCAGCAGTCCCCCCCCTTTGTTGGGACAGATAGGGGACAATGAGCAGTTCTTC.

The chain carries TRBV25-1 and TRBJ2-1; TRBD1 matches at 12 bases. V was pared by 3 bases and J by 12 bases, with 9 bases of the junction left unmatched. There are 15 residues in the CDR3. Germline CDR1 and CDR2: MGHDK and SYGVNS. The CDR3, as DNA: TGTGCCAGCAGTGACCTTCCGGGACAGGGGGCGGGGCAGTTCTTC. Translated, it gives CASSDLPGQGAGQFF. The complete variable domain, with remaining parts taken from reference TRBV25-1 and TRBJ2-1, reads EADIYQTPRYLVIGTGKKITLECSQTMGHDKMYWYQQDPGMELHLIHYSYGVNSTEKGDLSSESTVSRIRTEHFPLTLESARPSHTSQYLCASSDLPGQGAGQFFGPGTRLTVL.